This TCR beta chain is from a study of cytomegalovirus exposure and HLA in healthy donors. The study's findings and limits: According to a later analysis, most TCR beta chains associated with CMV appeared HLA-restricted. Later, TCR association rates were found to vary by HLA locus, highest for DRB1 and lowest for HLA-C.

In regard to this clone: The antigen remains unidentified.

V lost 4 bases and J lost 2, with 6 bases in between. CDR1 and CDR2 from the germline V gene are MGHDK and SYGVNS. The CDR3 has 13 residues. It was with 60 Vbeta and 13 Jbeta primers that the PCR ran. Using immunoSEQ multiplex PCR, the repertoire was profiled, and TCRdb retains in-frame clones only, with some absent. The sample has about 120,000 clones; 70% to 80% are singletons. The donors, nominally healthy at sampling, likely had unrecorded immune exposures. Sequencing was performed on PBMCs. The receptor's source is a woman between 40 and 55 years old in good health and CMV-seropositive. The chain recombines TRBV25-1 with TRBJ1-5; the D is unclear. The chain's CDR3 is CASSGVGNQPQHF. The CDR3 DNA reads as TGTGCCAGCAGTGGCGTGGGCAATCAGCCCCAGCATTTT.